The T cell receptor (beta chain) under discussion was sequenced for a study of breast tumors, draining lymph nodes, adjacent tissues. General study findings and limits: Luminal-like breast cancer showed significantly higher tumor–nontumor repertoire similarity than basal-like.

Breast cancer patients provided tissue from their axillary draining lymph nodes. The CDR3 spans 15 residues. With 4 bases removed from V and 6 bases from J, the gap between germline ends came to 16 bases. CDR1 and CDR2 from the germline V gene are SGHNT and YYREEE (reference sequence). TCRdb re-analysed the multiplex PCR reads in MiXCR, keeping a single row per CDR3 protein. Of approximately 210,000 distinct CDR3 sequences listed, about 30% are singletons. The sample holds many counts of this clonotype. The antigen remains undetermined. The chain links TRBV5-4 to TRBJ2-2, with TRBD2 as a possible D gene (7 bases). The sequence was collected from a female donor with breast cancer. Some clones in this sample may be carry-over from other donors' samples. Sequenced sample: axillary lymph node tissue. The CDR3 loop is CASSRDQGRAGELFF. CDR3 DNA: TGTGCCAGCAGCCGGGATCAGGGGAGGGCCGGGGAGCTGTTTTTT.